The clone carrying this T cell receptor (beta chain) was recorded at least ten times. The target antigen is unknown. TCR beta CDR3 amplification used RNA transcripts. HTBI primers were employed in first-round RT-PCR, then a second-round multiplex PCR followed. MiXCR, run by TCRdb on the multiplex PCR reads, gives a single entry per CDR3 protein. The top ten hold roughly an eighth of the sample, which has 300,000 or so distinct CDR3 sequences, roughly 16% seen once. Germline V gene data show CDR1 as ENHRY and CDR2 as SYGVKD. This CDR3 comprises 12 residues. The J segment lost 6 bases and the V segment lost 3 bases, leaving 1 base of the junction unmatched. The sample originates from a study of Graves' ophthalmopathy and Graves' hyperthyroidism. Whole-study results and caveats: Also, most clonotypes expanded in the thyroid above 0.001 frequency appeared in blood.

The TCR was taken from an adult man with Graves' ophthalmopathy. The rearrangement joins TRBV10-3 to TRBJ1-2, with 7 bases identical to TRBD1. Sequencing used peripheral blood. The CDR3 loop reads CAISDTGDGYTF. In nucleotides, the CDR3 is TGTGCCATCAGTGATACAGGGGATGGCTACACCTTC.